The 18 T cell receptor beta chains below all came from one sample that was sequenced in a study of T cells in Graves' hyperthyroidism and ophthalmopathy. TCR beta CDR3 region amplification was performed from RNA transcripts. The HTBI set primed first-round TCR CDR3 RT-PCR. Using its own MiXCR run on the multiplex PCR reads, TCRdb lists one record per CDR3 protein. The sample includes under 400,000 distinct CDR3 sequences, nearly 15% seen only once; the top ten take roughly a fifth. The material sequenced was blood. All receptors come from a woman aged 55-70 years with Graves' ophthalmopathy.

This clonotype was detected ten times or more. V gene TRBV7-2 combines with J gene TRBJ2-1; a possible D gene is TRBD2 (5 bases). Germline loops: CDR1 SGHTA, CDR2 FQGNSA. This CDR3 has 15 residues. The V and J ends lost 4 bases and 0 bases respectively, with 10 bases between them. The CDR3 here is CASSSERSSYNEQFF. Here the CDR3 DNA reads TGTGCCAGCAGCTCAGAGCGGAGCTCCTACAATGAGCAGTTCTTC.

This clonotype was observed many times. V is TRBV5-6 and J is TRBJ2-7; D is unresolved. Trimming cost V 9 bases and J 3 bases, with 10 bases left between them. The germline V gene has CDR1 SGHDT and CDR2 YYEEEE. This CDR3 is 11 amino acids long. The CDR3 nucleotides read TGTGCCAACTTCGTCGGCTACGAGCAGTACTTC. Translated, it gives CANFVGYEQYF.

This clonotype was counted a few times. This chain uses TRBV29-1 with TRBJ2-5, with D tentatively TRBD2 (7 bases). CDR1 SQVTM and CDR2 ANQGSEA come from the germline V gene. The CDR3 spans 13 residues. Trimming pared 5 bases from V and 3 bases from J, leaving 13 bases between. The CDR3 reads CSVPRGAEETQYF. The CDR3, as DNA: TGCAGCGTTCCTCGGGGGGCTGAAGAGACCCAGTACTTC.

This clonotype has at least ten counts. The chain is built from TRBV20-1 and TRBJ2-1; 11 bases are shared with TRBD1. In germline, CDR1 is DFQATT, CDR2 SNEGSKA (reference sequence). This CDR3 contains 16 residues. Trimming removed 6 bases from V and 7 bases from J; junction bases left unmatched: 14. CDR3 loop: CSATPPPGQGANEQFF. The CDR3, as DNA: TGCAGTGCAACTCCCCCACCCGGACAGGGGGCGAATGAGCAGTTCTTC.

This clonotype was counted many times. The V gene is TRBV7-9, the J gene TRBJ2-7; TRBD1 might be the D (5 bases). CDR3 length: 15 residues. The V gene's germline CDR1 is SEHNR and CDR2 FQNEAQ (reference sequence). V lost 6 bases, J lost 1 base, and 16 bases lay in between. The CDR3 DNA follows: TGTGCCAGCAGGCAGGGTAGAGGAGCGTCCTACGAGCAGTACTTC. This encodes CASRQGRGASYEQYF.

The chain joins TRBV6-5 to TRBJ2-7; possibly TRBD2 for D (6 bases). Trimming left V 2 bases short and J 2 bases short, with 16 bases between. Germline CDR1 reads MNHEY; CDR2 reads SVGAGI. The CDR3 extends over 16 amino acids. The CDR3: CASSYDPSGLTYEQYF. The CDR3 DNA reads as TGTGCCAGCAGTTACGACCCCAGCGGGCTCACCTACGAGCAGTACTTC.

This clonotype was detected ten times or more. The CDR3 spells CASSQGRPGELFF. The CDR3 bases are TGTGCCAGCAGCCAGGGTAGGCCCGGGGAGCTGTTTTTT. This chain joins TRBV27 and TRBJ2-2, with TRBD1 as a possible D gene (5 bases). V was clipped by 6 bases and J by 6 bases, with 11 bases between them. Germline V CDR1 and CDR2: MNHEY, SMNVEV (reference sequence). The CDR3 spans 13 residues.

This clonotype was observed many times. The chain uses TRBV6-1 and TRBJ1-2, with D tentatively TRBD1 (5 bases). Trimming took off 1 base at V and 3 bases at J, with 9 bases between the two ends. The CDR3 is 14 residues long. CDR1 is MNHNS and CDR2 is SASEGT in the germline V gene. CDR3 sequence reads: CASSEVGRDYGYTF. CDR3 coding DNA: TGTGCCAGCAGTGAAGTAGGCAGGGACTATGGCTACACCTTC.

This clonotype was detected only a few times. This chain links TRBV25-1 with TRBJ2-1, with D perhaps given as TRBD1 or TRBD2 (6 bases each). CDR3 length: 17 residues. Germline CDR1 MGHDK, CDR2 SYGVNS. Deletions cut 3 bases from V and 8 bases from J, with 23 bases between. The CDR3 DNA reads TGTGCCAGCAGTGACCCCGTTGGACAGCCCGGGGGCGATGAGCAGTTCTTC. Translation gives CASSDPVGQPGGDEQFF.

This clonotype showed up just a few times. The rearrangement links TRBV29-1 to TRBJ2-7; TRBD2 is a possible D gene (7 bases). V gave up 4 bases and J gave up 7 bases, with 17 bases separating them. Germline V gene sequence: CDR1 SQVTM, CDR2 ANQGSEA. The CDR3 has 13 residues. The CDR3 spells CSVVPRGAWEQYF. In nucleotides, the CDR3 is TGCAGCGTTGTTCCACGGGGGGCTTGGGAGCAGTACTTC.

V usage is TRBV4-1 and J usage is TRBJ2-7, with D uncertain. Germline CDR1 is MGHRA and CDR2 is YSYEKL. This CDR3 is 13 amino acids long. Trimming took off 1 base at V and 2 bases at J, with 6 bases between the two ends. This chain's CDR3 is CASSQGGTYEQYF. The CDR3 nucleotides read TGCGCCAGCAGCCAAGGTGGAACCTACGAGCAGTACTTC.

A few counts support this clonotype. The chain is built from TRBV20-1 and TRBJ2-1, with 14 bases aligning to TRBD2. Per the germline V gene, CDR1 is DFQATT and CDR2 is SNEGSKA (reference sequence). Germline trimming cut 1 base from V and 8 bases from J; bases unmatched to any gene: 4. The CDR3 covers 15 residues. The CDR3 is CSARVGTSGSDEQFF. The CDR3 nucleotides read TGCAGTGCTAGAGTGGGGACTAGCGGGAGTGATGAGCAGTTCTTC.

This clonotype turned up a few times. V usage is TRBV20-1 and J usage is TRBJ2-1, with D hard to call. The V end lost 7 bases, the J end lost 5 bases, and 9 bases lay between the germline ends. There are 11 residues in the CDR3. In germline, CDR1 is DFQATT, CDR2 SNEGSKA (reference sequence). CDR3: CSGQQNNEQFF. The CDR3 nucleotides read TGCAGTGGTCAGCAGAACAATGAGCAGTTCTTC.

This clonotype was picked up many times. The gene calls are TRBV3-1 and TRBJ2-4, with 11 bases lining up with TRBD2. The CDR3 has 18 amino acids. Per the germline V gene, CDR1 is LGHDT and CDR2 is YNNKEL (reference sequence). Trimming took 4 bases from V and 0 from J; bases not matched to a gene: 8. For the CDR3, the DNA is TGTGCCAGCAGCCTCCAGGGACTAGCGGCAACAGCCAAAAACATTCAGTACTTC. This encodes CASSLQGLAATAKNIQYF.

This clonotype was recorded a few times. The CDR3 is CASTLVVNTEAFF. CDR3 in DNA: TGTGCCAGCACCCTGGTGGTGAACACTGAAGCTTTCTTT. The chain has TRBV12-3 or TRBV12-4 and TRBJ1-1; D remains ambiguous. CDR3 length: 13 amino acids. Trimming cost V 7 bases and J 0 bases, with 9 bases left between them.

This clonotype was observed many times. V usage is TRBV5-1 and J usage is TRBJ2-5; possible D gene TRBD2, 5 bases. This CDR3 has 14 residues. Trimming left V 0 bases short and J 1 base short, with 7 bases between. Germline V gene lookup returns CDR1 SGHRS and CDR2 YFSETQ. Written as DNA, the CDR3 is TGCGCCAGCAGCTTGGTTGGGAGCCAAGAGACCCAGTACTTC. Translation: CASSLVGSQETQYF.

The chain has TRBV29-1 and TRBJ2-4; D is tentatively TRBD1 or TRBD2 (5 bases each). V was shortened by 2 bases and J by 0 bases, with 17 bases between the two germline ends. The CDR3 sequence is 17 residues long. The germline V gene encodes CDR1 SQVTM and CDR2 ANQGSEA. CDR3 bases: TGCAGCGTTGAAAAAGGGACGGGGCCGACAGCCAAAAACATTCAGTACTTC. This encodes CSVEKGTGPTAKNIQYF.

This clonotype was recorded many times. The CDR3 DNA follows: TGTGCCAGCACTAAACGGGGGGGGGCCGAGCAGTACTTC. It codes for CASTKRGGAEQYF. The genes are TRBV6-1 and TRBJ2-7; 8 positions agree with TRBD2. CDR3 length equals 13 residues. V gave up 7 bases and J gave up 6 bases; unmatched junction bases: 8. CDR1 is MNHNS, CDR2 SASEGT, per germline.